This record looks at one T cell receptor beta chain sequence and its context. The antigen remains undetermined. Time point described: roughly ten-day in vitro stimulation with candidate neoantigen peptide 2. Mismatch repair deficiency was confirmed in all patients, by PCR or immunohistochemistry. An approximately nine-day in vitro culture was run per each of 7 or 8 reactive peptides. This entry belongs to a study of PD-1 blockade in mismatch repair-deficient tumors. Across the study: Patients had eleven to twelve mismatch repair-deficient cancer types, all previously treated and progressing. Study outcomes and limitations: Tumor-resident clones, often undetectable pretreatment in blood, expanded then contracted after pembrolizumab.

Method: immunoSEQ multiplex PCR; TCRdb's copy keeps in-frame clones and lacks some. Among about 9,800 clones, roughly 86% were seen once, and the ten largest hold 22%. Trimming left V 6 bases short and J 1 base short, with 9 bases between. The germline gives CDR1 MDHEN, CDR2 SYDVKM. CDR3 length: 13 residues. V and J are TRBV28 and TRBJ1-1, with D perhaps TRBD1 (5 bases). The TCR was taken from an adult with mismatch repair-deficient cancer. The material was cells cultured in vitro, obtained from a patient treated with pembrolizumab. CDR3 sequence (DNA): TGTGCCAGCAGGGGACGGAGGAACACTGAAGCTTTCTTT. Protein sequence: CASRGRRNTEAFF. Full variable domain (outside the CDR3, taken from reference TRBV28 and TRBJ1-1): DVKVTQSSRYLVKRTGEKVFLECVQDMDHENMFWYRQDPGLGLRLIYFSYDVKMKEKGDIPEGYSVSREKKERFSLILESASTNQTSMYLCASRGRRNTEAFFGQGTRLTVV.